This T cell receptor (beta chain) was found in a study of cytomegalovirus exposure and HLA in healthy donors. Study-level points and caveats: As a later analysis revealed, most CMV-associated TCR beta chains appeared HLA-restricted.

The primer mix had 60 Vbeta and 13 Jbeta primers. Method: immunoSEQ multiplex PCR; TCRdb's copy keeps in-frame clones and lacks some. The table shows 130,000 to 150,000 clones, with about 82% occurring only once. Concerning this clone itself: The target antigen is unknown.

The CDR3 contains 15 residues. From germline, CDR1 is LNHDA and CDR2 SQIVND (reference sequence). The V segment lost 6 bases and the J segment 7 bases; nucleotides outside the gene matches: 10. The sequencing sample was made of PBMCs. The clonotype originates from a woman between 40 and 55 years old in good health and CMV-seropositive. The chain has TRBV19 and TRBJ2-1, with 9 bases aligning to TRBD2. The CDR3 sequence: CASRGAGGQENEQFF. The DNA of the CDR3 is TGTGCCAGTAGGGGAGCGGGAGGTCAAGAAAATGAGCAGTTCTTC.